This TCR beta chain stems from a study of T cell responses to AZD1222 COVID-19 vaccine. Whole-study findings and limits: The peak T cell response came first, and repertoires were sampled only after it. The study reported that nearly half of spike-specific TCRs target unmutated variant regions. Spike regions recognized by vaccine-associated CD4 TCRs spanned the protein, led by 160-218 and 743-854. In a largely white British group with more females than males, clonal diversity was possibly underestimated.

TCRdb's table, derived via immunoSEQ multiplex PCR, lists solely in-frame clones and lacks some. The repertoire holds about 120,000 clones, with 75% to 90% as singletons. Germline V gene sequence: CDR1 KGHDR, CDR2 SFDVKD. The CDR3 length is 17 residues. After removal of 4 bases from V and 3 bases from J, the junction contained 4 bases not matched to a gene. As for this clone: The antigen is unknown.

This receptor was obtained from an adult in good health. V is TRBV24-1 and J is TRBJ2-2; 13 bases match TRBD2. The input for sequencing was peripheral blood, taken on day 0 of AZD1222 vaccination. The CDR3 DNA reads TGTGCCACCAGTGAGACTAGCGGGGGGACTTACACCGGGGAGCTGTTTTTT. Translation gives CATSETSGGTYTGELFF.